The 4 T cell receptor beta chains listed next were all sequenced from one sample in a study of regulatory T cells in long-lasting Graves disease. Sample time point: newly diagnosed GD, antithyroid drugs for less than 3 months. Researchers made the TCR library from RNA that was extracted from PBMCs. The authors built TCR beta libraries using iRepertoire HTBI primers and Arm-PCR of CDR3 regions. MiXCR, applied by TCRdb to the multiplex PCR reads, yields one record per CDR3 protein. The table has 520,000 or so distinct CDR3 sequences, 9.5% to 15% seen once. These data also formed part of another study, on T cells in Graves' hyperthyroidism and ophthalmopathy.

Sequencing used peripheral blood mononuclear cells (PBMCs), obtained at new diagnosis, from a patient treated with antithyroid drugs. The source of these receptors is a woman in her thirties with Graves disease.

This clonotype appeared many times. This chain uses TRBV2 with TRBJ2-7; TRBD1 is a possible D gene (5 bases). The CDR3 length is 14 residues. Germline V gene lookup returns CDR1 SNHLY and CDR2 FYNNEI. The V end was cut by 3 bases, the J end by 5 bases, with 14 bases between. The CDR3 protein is CASSEWGSSHEQYF. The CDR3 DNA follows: TGTGCCAGCAGTGAGTGGGGCAGTAGCCACGAGCAGTACTTC.

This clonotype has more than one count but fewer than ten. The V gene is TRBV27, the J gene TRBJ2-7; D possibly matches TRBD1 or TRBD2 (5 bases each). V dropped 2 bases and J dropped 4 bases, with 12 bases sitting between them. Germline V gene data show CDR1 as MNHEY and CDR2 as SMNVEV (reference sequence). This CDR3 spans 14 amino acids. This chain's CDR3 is CASSLIPGAYEQYF. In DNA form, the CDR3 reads TGTGCCAGCAGTTTAATCCCCGGGGCGTACGAGCAGTACTTC.

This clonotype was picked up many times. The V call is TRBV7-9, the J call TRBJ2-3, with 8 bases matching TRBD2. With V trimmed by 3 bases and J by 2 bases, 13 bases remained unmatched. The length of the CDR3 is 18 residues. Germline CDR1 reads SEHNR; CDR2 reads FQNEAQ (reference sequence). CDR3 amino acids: CASSFGPISGSPTDTQYF. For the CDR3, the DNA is TGTGCCAGCAGCTTCGGCCCTATCAGCGGGAGCCCCACAGATACGCAGTATTTT.

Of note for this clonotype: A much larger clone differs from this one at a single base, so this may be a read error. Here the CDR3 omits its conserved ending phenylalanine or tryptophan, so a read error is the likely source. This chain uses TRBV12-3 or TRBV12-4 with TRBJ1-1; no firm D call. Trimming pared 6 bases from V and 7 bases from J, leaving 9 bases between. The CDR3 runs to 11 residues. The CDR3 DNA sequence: TGTGCCAGCAGCCCCGGAATTGAAGCTTTCCTT. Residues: CASSPGIEAFL.